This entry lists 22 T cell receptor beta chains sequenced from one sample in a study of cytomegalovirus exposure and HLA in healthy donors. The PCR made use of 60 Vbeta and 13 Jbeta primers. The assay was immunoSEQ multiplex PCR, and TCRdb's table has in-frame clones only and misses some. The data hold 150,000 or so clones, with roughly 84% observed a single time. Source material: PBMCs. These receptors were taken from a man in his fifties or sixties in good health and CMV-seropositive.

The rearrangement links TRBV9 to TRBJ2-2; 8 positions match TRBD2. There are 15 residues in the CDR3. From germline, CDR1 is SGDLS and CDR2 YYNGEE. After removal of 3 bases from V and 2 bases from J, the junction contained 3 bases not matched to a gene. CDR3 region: CASSAGRVNTGELFF. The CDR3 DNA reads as TGTGCCAGCAGCGCCGGGAGGGTCAACACCGGGGAGCTGTTTTTT.

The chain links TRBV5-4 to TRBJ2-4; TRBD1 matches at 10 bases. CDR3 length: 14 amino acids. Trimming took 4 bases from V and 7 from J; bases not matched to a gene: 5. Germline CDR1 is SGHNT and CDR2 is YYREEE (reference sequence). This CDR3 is CASSTGQGVNIQYF. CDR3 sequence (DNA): TGTGCCAGCAGCACAGGACAGGGGGTGAACATTCAGTACTTC.

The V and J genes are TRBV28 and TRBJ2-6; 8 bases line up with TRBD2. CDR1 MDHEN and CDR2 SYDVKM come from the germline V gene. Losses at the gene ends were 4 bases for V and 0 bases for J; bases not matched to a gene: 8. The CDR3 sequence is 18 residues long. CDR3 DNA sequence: TGTGCCAGCAGTTCCGAGGGTAGCGGGATCTCTGGGGCCAACGTCCTGACTTTC. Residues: CASSSEGSGISGANVLTF.

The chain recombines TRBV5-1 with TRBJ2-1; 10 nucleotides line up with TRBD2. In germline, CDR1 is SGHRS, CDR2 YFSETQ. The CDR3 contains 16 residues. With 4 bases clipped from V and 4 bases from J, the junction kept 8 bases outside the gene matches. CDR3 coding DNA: TGCGCCAGCAGCCTTCTTAGCGGGAGGACTTACAATGAGCAGTTCTTC. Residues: CASSLLSGRTYNEQFF.

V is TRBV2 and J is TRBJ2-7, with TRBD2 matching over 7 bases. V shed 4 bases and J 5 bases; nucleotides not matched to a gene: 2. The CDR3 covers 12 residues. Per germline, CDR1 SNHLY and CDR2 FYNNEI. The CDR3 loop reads CASSGGGNEQYV. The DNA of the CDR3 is TGTGCCAGCAGTGGGGGAGGGAACGAGCAGTACGTC.

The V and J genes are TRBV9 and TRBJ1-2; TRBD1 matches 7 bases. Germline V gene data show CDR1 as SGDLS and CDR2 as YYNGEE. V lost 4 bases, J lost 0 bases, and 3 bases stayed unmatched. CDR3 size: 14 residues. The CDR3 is CASSSGTANYGYTF. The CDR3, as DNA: TGTGCCAGCAGCTCCGGGACAGCTAACTATGGCTACACCTTC.

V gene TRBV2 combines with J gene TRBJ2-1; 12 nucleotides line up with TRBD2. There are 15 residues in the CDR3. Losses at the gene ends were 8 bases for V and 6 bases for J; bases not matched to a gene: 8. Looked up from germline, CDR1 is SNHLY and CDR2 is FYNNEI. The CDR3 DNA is TGTGCCAGCTACCCACTAGCGGGAGGAATCAATGAGCAGTTCTTC. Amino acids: CASYPLAGGINEQFF.

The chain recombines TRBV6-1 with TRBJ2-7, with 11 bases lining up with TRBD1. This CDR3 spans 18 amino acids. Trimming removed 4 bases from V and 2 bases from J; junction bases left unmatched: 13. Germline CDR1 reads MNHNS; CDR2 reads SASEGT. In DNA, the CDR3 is TGTGCCAGCAGTGCTACACCGAGCGGGACAGGGGGTCCCTACGAGCAGTACTTC. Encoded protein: CASSATPSGTGGPYEQYF.

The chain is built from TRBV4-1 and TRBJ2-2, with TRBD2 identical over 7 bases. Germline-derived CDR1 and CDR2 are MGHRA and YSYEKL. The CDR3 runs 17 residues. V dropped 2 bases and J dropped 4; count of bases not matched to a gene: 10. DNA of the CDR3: TGCGCCAGCAGCCAAACCGGGACTACCCGGGGCACCGGGGAGCTGTTTTTT. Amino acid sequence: CASSQTGTTRGTGELFF.

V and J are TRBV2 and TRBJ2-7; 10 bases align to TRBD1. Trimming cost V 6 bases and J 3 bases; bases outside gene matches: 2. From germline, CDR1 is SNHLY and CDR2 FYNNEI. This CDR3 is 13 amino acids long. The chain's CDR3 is CASSGQGGYEQYF. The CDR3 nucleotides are TGTGCCAGCAGCGGACAGGGGGGCTACGAGCAGTACTTC.

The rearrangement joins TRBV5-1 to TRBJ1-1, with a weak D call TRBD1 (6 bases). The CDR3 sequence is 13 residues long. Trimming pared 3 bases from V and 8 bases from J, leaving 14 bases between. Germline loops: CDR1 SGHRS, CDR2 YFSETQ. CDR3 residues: CASSSENRVEAFF. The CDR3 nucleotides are TGCGCCAGCAGCTCCGAGAACAGGGTAGAAGCTTTCTTT.

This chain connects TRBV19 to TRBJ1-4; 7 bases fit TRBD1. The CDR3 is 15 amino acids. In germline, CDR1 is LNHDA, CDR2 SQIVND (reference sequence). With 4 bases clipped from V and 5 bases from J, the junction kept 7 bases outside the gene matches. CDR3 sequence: CASSRMTGKNEKLFF. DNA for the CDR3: TGTGCCAGTAGTAGAATGACAGGGAAGAATGAAAAACTGTTTTTT.

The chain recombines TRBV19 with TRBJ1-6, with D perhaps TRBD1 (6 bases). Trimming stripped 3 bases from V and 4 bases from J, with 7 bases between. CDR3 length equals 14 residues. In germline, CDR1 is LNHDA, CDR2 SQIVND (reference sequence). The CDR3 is CASSMDSYNSPLHF. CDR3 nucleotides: TGTGCCAGTAGTATGGACAGTTATAATTCACCCCTCCACTTT.

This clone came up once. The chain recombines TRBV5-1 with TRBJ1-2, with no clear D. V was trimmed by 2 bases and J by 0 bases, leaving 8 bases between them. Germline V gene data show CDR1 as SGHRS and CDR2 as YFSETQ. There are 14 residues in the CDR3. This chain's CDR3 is CASSFRQANYGYTF. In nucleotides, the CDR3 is TGCGCCAGCAGCTTCCGGCAGGCTAACTATGGCTACACCTTC.

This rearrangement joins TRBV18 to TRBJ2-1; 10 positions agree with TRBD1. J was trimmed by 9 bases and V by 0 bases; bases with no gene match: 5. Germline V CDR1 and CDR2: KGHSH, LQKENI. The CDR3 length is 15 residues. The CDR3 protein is CASSPPGQGIIEQFF. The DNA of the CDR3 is TGTGCCAGCTCACCACCGGGACAGGGGATCATTGAGCAGTTCTTC. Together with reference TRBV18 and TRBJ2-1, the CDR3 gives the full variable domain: NAGVMQNPRHLVRRRGQEARLRCSPMKGHSHVYWYRQLPEEGLKFMVYLQKENIIDESGMPKERFSAEFPKEGPSILRIQQVVRGDSAAYFCASSPPGQGIIEQFFGPGTRLTVL.

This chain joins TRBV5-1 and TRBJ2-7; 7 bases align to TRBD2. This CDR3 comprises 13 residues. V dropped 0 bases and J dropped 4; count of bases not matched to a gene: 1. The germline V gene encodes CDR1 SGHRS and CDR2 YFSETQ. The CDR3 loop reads CASSLGREYEQYF. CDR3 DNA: TGCGCCAGCAGCTTGGGGCGGGAGTACGAGCAGTACTTC.

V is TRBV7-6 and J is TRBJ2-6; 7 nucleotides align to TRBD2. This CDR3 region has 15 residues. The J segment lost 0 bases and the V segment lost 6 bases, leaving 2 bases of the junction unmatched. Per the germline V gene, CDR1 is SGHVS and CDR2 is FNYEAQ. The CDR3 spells CASRGRVSGANVLTF. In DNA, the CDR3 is TGTGCCAGCAGGGGGAGGGTCTCTGGGGCCAACGTCCTGACTTTC.

The CDR3 sequence is CASSDGGAARPQHF. In nucleotides, the CDR3 is TGTGCCAGCAGTGACGGGGGGGCGGCACGGCCCCAGCATTTT. The chain uses TRBV27 and TRBJ1-5; D is perhaps TRBD1 (6 bases). The CDR3 runs 14 residues. The germline V gene encodes CDR1 MNHEY and CDR2 SMNVEV (reference sequence). V lost 5 bases and J lost 9, with 17 bases in between.

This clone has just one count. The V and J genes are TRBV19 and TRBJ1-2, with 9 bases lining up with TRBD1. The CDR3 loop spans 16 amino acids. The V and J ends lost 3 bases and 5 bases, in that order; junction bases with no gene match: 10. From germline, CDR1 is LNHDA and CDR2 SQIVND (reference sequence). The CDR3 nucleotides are TGTGCCAGTAGTATTCTGGGGACAGGGCGGGAGTATGGCTACACCTTC. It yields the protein CASSILGTGREYGYTF.

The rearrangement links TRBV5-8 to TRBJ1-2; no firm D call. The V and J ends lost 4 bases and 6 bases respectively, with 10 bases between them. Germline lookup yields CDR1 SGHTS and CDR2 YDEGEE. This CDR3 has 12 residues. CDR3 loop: CASSLGFNGYTF. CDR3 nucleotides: TGTGCCAGCAGCCTAGGTTTTAATGGCTACACCTTC.

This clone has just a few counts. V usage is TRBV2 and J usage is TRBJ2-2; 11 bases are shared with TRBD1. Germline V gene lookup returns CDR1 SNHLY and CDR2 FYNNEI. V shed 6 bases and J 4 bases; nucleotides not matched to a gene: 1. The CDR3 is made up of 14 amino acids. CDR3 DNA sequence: TGTGCCAGCAGGGGGACAGGGGGCACCGGGGAGCTGTTTTTT. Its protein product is CASRGTGGTGELFF.

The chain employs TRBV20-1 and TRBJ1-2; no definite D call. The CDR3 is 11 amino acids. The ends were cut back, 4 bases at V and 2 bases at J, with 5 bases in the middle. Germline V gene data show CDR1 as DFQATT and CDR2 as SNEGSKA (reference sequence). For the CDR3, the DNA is TGCAGTGCTACACTGAACTATGGCTACACCTTC. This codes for CSATLNYGYTF.